The T cell receptor beta chain under discussion was sequenced for a study of T cells in Graves' hyperthyroidism and ophthalmopathy. General study results and limits: Ophthalmopathy was model-predicted a median 6.5 months pre-onset. Most clonotypes that expanded in the thyroid above 0.001 also showed up in blood.

Used for diagnoses were clinical symptoms, serum thyroxine and TRAb, thyroid ultrasound and orbital computed tomography. As regards this clonotype: Its cognate antigen is unknown.

TCR beta CDR3 regions were amplified from RNA. An initial round of RT-PCR targeting the TCR CDR3 relied on the HTBI primer set. TCRdb reanalysed the multiplex PCR reads using MiXCR and keeps one entry per CDR3 protein. Of hundreds of thousands of distinct CDR3 sequences in the sample, around 40% were seen once. CDR1 DFQATT and CDR2 SNEGSKA come from the germline V gene (reference sequence). This CDR3 is built from 12 residues. V was shortened by 6 bases and J by 1 base, with 10 bases between the two germline ends. The rearrangement links TRBV20-1 to TRBJ2-7; D is perhaps TRBD1 or TRBD2 (5 bases each). The TCR was taken from a woman in her thirties or forties with Graves' hyperthyroidism. The sequenced material came from blood. DNA of the CDR3: TGCAGTGCCATGGGGGATTCCTACGAGCAGTACTTC. The encoded protein is CSAMGDSYEQYF.